The 28 T cell receptor beta chains in this list originate from one sample, sequenced in a study of blood T cell repertoires in COVID-19. Here immunoSEQ multiplex PCR was the method, and the copy in TCRdb shows in-frame clones only, minus some. The data contain fewer than 200,000 clones, around two thirds of them seen just once; the ten biggest clones take up 3%. The specimen sequenced was peripheral blood. Receptors were obtained from a woman aged 80 or over with acute or convalescent COVID-19.

The CDR3 nucleotides are TGTGCCATCAGGATAGCTATCTCCCAGGGCGCGTTTTATGGCTACACCTTC. Protein product: CAIRIAISQGAFYGYTF. V gene TRBV10-3 combines with J gene TRBJ1-2, with a tentative D call TRBD1 (5 bases). Per germline, CDR1 ENHRY and CDR2 SYGVKD. V was trimmed by 6 bases and J by 5 bases, leaving 25 bases between them. This CDR3 has 17 residues.

This clone turned up a few times. The rearrangement links TRBV9 to TRBJ2-2, with a tentative D call TRBD2 (5 bases). There are 16 residues in the CDR3. With 2 bases removed from V and 3 bases from J, the gap between germline ends came to 14 bases. CDR1 is SGDLS, CDR2 YYNGEE, per germline. CDR3 sequence reads: CASSVRSGLDTGELFF. The CDR3 DNA reads as TGTGCCAGCAGCGTTCGCTCCGGACTGGACACCGGGGAGCTGTTTTTT.

CDR3 sequence reads: CASSLLVSSTDTQYF. The CDR3 bases are TGTGCCAGCAGCTTATTGGTTAGCAGCACAGATACGCAGTATTTT. The chain uses TRBV11-2 and TRBJ2-3; no reliable D call. Germline loops: CDR1 SGHAT, CDR2 FQNNGV. The CDR3 has 15 amino acids. The germline V and J ends were trimmed by 2 bases and 0 bases, with 9 bases remaining between them.

CDR3 sequence: CASSRSLNSPLHF. The CDR3 nucleotides are TGTGCCAGCAGTCGTAGTTTGAATTCACCCCTCCACTTT. V usage is TRBV27 and J usage is TRBJ1-6; D remains unclear. This CDR3 is 13 amino acids long. V lost 5 bases, J lost 7 bases, and 9 bases lay in between. Germline V lookup: CDR1 MNHEY, CDR2 SMNVEV (reference sequence).

This chain links TRBV3-1 (or the pseudogene TRBV3-2) with TRBJ2-2; D is unresolved. Germline CDR1 and CDR2: LGHDT and YNNKEL (reference sequence). The CDR3 has 14 residues. V was trimmed by 0 bases and J by 7 bases, leaving 9 bases between them. The CDR3 region is CASSQDDAGGELFF. CDR3 sequence (DNA): TGTGCCAGCAGCCAAGACGACGCAGGCGGGGAGCTGTTTTTT.

Comments on this clone: The sample contains more than one DNA sequence encoding this CDR3. The genes are TRBV7-2 and TRBJ2-7; TRBD1 is a possible D gene (6 bases). The CDR3 totals 12 residues. V was clipped by 5 bases and J by 4 bases, with 9 bases between them. CDR1 SGHTA and CDR2 FQGNSA come from the germline V gene. In nucleotides, the CDR3 is TGTGCCAGCAGCACCACAGGGTACGAGCAGTACTTC. It translates to CASSTTGYEQYF. The full variable domain, its missing parts supplied by reference TRBV7-2 and TRBJ2-7, is GAGVSQSPSNKVTEKGKDVELRCDPISGHTALYWYRQSLGQGLEFLIYFQGNSAPDKSGLPSDRFSAERTGGSVSTLTIQRTQQEDSAVYLCASSTTGYEQYFGPGTRLTVT.

This clone showed up just a few times. The chain is built from TRBV27 and TRBJ1-4; 8 positions match TRBD1. This CDR3 is 14 amino acids long. Germline CDR1 reads MNHEY; CDR2 reads SMNVEV (reference sequence). V lost 6 bases to trimming and J lost 10 bases; unmatched junction nucleotides: 10. This CDR3 is CASRTPGGSAKLFF. The DNA for the CDR3 is TGTGCCAGCAGGACCCCAGGGGGCTCGGCAAAACTGTTTTTT.

J is TRBJ2-2 and V is TRBV7-6, with 8 bases identical to TRBD1. CDR1 is SGHVS and CDR2 is FNYEAQ in the germline V gene. The CDR3 loop spans 16 amino acids. The ends lost 2 bases at V and 2 bases at J; junction bases unmatched: 4. The CDR3 nucleotides are TGTGCCAGCAGCTTAAGACAGGGGATAAACACCGGGGAGCTGTTTTTT. This translates into CASSLRQGINTGELFF.

V usage is TRBV2 and J usage is TRBJ1-2; D gene unclear. V was clipped by 5 bases and J by 2 bases, with 9 bases between them. Germline-derived CDR1 and CDR2 are SNHLY and FYNNEI. The CDR3 spans 13 residues. The CDR3 loop is CASSLGPNYGYTF. The CDR3 bases are TGTGCCAGCAGTCTTGGGCCCAACTATGGCTACACCTTC.

The rearrangement links TRBV28 to TRBJ1-2; 7 nucleotides align to TRBD1. This CDR3 has 16 residues. CDR1 is MDHEN, CDR2 SYDVKM, per germline. J gave up 0 bases and V 6 bases, and 10 bases lay outside the gene matches. Here the CDR3 reads CASSILTGSANYGYTF. CDR3 coding DNA: TGTGCCAGCAGCATCCTGACAGGGTCAGCTAACTATGGCTACACCTTC.

This chain uses TRBV7-6 with TRBJ2-3, with 10 bases matching TRBD2. Unmatched junction bases numbered 9, after V lost 4 bases and J lost 8 bases. This CDR3 has 15 residues. CDR1 is SGHVS and CDR2 is FNYEAQ in the germline V gene. CDR3 DNA: TGTGCCAGCAGCTCCTCGGGACTAGCGTCAGTTACGCAGTATTTT. Its translation: CASSSSGLASVTQYF.

This chain links TRBV29-1 with TRBJ2-1, with D hard to call. Germline V CDR1 and CDR2: SQVTM, ANQGSEA. Trimming took 1 base from V and 4 from J, leaving 5 bases between them. The CDR3 sequence is 12 residues long. DNA of the CDR3: TGCAGCGTTGAAGGTCTATACAATGAGCAGTTCTTC. Its protein is CSVEGLYNEQFF.

This chain joins TRBV7-2 and TRBJ1-4; D unresolved. The CDR3 extends over 14 amino acids. V gave up 3 bases and J gave up 0 bases, with 5 bases separating them. Germline CDR1 is SGHTA and CDR2 is FQGNSA. Here the CDR3 reads CASSLGATNEKLFF. The CDR3 DNA follows: TGTGCCAGCAGCTTGGGCGCAACTAATGAAAAACTGTTTTTT. The full variable domain, rest sourced from reference TRBV7-2 and TRBJ1-4, is GAGVSQSPSNKVTEKGKDVELRCDPISGHTALYWYRQSLGQGLEFLIYFQGNSAPDKSGLPSDRFSAERTGGSVSTLTIQRTQQEDSAVYLCASSLGATNEKLFFGSGTQLSVL.

The J gene is TRBJ2-5, the V gene TRBV6-5, with a weak D call TRBD2 (6 bases). CDR1 is MNHEY and CDR2 is SVGAGI in the germline V gene. The CDR3 covers 13 residues. Between the trimmed V and J ends, which lost 4 bases and 5 bases, there was a span of 11 bases. The CDR3 protein is CASSWGLGETQYF. CDR3 in DNA: TGTGCCAGCAGTTGGGGACTCGGGGAGACCCAGTACTTC.

This clone was counted ten times or more. The gene calls are TRBV5-4 and TRBJ2-3; 7 bases line up with TRBD2. Germline CDR1 SGHNT, CDR2 YYREEE (reference sequence). Trimming took 3 bases from V and 2 from J; bases not matched to a gene: 9. This CDR3 has 16 residues. This chain's CDR3 is CASSSSGGRNTDTQYF. The CDR3 DNA is TGTGCCAGCAGCTCCTCCGGCGGGAGAAACACAGATACGCAGTATTTT.

The chain joins TRBV27 to TRBJ2-1; 13 bases are a match to TRBD2. Germline V gives CDR1 MNHEY, CDR2 SMNVEV (reference sequence). J gave up 9 bases and V 3 bases, and 5 bases lay outside the gene matches. The CDR3 has 15 residues. The CDR3 sequence is CASSLWTSGRGEQFF. CDR3 nucleotide sequence: TGTGCCAGCAGTTTGTGGACTAGCGGGAGAGGTGAGCAGTTCTTC.

The J gene is TRBJ1-1, the V gene TRBV10-3; a weak D match, TRBD1 (6 bases). V lost 6 bases and J 3 bases, leaving 17 bases between the germline ends. In germline, CDR1 is ENHRY, CDR2 SYGVKD. The CDR3 has 15 residues. Here the CDR3 DNA reads TGTGCCATCAGGGACAGCTATAATGGTGACACTGAAGCTTTCTTT. This translates into CAIRDSYNGDTEAFF.

The chain couples TRBV2 to TRBJ1-5; TRBD1 might be the D (5 bases). From germline, CDR1 is SNHLY and CDR2 FYNNEI. The ends were cut back, 4 bases at V and 2 bases at J, with 9 bases in the middle. This CDR3 comprises 14 residues. The CDR3 sequence: CASSGGRGNQPQHF. DNA of the CDR3: TGTGCCAGCAGTGGTGGCAGGGGCAATCAGCCCCAGCATTTT.

The J gene is TRBJ2-7, the V gene TRBV5-4; maybe TRBD1 (7 bases). The germline V and J ends were trimmed by 2 bases and 4 bases, with 16 bases remaining between them. The CDR3 extends over 15 amino acids. The germline gives CDR1 SGHNT, CDR2 YYREEE (reference sequence). The CDR3 DNA sequence: TGTGCCAGCAGCTTTGGGGGGACAGATACTTACGAGCAGTACTTC. It encodes CASSFGGTDTYEQYF.

The genes are TRBV28 and TRBJ1-4; TRBD1 matches at 8 bases. The CDR3 spans 14 residues. Losses at the gene ends were 6 bases for V and 7 bases for J; bases not matched to a gene: 7. Germline CDR1 MDHEN, CDR2 SYDVKM. The CDR3 is CASSSDREGEKLFF. CDR3 nucleotides: TGTGCCAGCAGCTCGGACAGGGAGGGTGAAAAACTGTTTTTT.

The CDR3 DNA is TGTGCCAGCAGCGCAGGACTTTTTTTCTCCTACAATGAGCAGTTCTTC. It yields the protein CASSAGLFFSYNEQFF. The chain uses TRBV5-6 and TRBJ2-1, with a possible D match to TRBD2 (5 bases). The V end lost 4 bases, the J end lost 0 bases, and 14 bases lay between the germline ends. The length of the CDR3 is 16 residues. Germline V CDR1 and CDR2: SGHDT, YYEEEE.

This sequence joins TRBV18 and TRBJ2-7; 11 bases line up with TRBD2. V dropped 3 bases and J dropped 7; count of bases not matched to a gene: 8. The CDR3 runs 15 residues. In germline, CDR1 is KGHSH, CDR2 LQKENI. CDR3 sequence: CASSPGTSGRREQYF. The CDR3 DNA reads as TGTGCCAGCTCACCGGGCACTAGCGGGAGACGTGAGCAGTACTTC.

The rearrangement uses TRBV19 and TRBJ2-1, with D tentatively TRBD1 (5 bases). The CDR3 is 16 amino acids. V lost 7 bases, J lost 8 bases, and 24 bases lay in between. Germline assignment: CDR1 LNHDA and CDR2 SQIVND (reference sequence). The CDR3 bases are TGTGCCAGTAAAACCGTCCGGGCAGACCTACAGGATGAGCAGTTCTTC. Encoded protein: CASKTVRADLQDEQFF.

This clone has more than one count but fewer than ten. The chain has TRBV7-3 and TRBJ2-2, with 8 bases matching TRBD2. This CDR3 is 16 amino acids long. Germline assignment: CDR1 SGHTA and CDR2 FQGTGA. Germline trimming cut 2 bases from V and 0 bases from J; bases unmatched to any gene: 2. DNA for the CDR3: TGTGCCAGCAGCTTAGCGGGAGGCGCGAACACCGGGGAGCTGTTTTTT. This encodes CASSLAGGANTGELFF.

V and J are TRBV27 and TRBJ2-1, with a weak D call TRBD2 (6 bases). CDR3 length: 14 residues. V was cut by 7 bases and J by 2 bases, with 12 bases left in between. Per germline, CDR1 MNHEY and CDR2 SMNVEV (reference sequence). The CDR3 is CASTASDPYNEQFF. The DNA for the CDR3 is TGTGCCAGCACCGCTAGCGATCCCTACAATGAGCAGTTCTTC.

This clone was found a few times. This chain joins TRBV2 and TRBJ1-6; D gene ambiguous. The CDR3 consists of 13 residues. CDR1 is SNHLY and CDR2 is FYNNEI in the germline V gene. Trimming pared 6 bases from V and 8 bases from J, leaving 11 bases between. The CDR3 DNA is TGTGCCAGCAGCACTGTAACTTATTCACCCCTCCACTTT. Residues: CASSTVTYSPLHF.

The genes are TRBV29-1 and TRBJ2-1; 10 bases are a match to TRBD2. The CDR3 length is 14 residues. V gave up 4 bases and J gave up 7 bases; unmatched junction bases: 7. Germline assignment: CDR1 SQVTM and CDR2 ANQGSEA. CDR3 residues: CSVVGETSGNEQFF. CDR3 nucleotides: TGCAGCGTTGTGGGGGAGACTAGCGGGAATGAGCAGTTCTTC.

This chain joins TRBV5-1 and TRBJ2-1, with 7 bases that match TRBD2. CDR3 size: 14 residues. Germline CDR1 and CDR2: SGHRS and YFSETQ. The V and J ends lost 4 bases and 6 bases, in that order; junction bases with no gene match: 7. CDR3 sequence reads: CASSDSGWINEQFF. In DNA, the CDR3 is TGCGCCAGCAGCGATAGCGGGTGGATCAATGAGCAGTTCTTC.